This T cell receptor beta chain was obtained from a study of shared clonotypes between healthy human individuals. Study results and limitations: Among donors, the sharing of clonotypes was expected to be influenced by sequencing depth.

In the study's own analysis: Because ImmunoSEQ provided only junction sequences with no quality scores, the filtering differed. Profiled with immunoSEQ multiplex PCR; TCRdb holds only in-frame clones, not every one. Clone size and V and J calls were adopted from that table, with D and trimming inferred from the DNA. The repertoire has around 500,000 clones, 70% to 80% of them found once; the top ten carry approximately 13%. In regard to this clone: What it binds is not known. The sample has other DNA sequences that encode this CDR3 too.

Extraction of genomic DNA in unsorted samples used tens of millions of PBMCs. The sequence was collected from a woman aged 40 to 49 in good health. Some clones in this sample may be carry-over from other donors' samples. Source material: PBMCs.

This chain's CDR3 is CASSSGQQETQYF. The DNA of the CDR3 is TGTGCCAGCAGTTCCGGGCAGCAAGAGACCCAGTACTTC. The J gene is TRBJ2-5, the V gene TRBV28, with D hard to call. The length of the CDR3 is 13 residues. V lost 4 bases and J 2 bases, leaving 8 bases between the germline ends. Germline-derived CDR1 and CDR2 are MDHEN and SYDVKM.